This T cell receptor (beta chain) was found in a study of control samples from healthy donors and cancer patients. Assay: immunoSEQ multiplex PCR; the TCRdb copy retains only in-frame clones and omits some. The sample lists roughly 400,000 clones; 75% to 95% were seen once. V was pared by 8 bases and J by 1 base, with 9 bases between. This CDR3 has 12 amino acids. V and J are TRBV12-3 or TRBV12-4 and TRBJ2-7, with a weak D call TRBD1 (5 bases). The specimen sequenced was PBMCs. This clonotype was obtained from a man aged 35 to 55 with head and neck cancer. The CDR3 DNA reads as TGTGCCAGCTCGACAGAATCCTACGAGCAGTACTTC. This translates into CASSTESYEQYF.